This T cell receptor beta chain came from a study of T-cell reconstitution after alpha-beta-depleted transplantation in children. This clonotype has ten or more counts. Its antigen is unidentified. The J segment lost 6 bases and the V segment lost 2 bases, leaving 8 bases of the junction unmatched. The CDR3 has 14 amino acids. Germline values: CDR1 SQVTM, CDR2 ANQGSEA. Findings and caveats of the study: Several hundred rapidly expanded clones from non-depleted graft cells reportedly supplied alpha-beta T cells about two months post-transplant.

Unique molecular identifiers were used to barcode this TCRbeta library. TCRdb reprocessed the PCR reads via MiXCR and lists one record per CDR3 protein. The data hold about 290,000 distinct CDR3 sequences, with around 10% observed a single time. This TCR derives from a boy under two years old with acute myeloid leukemia, due to receive a stem cell transplant. Sequencing was performed on PBMCs, taken before TCRalphabeta/CD19-depleted stem cell transplant. The rearrangement uses TRBV29-1 and TRBJ2-3; TRBD1 aligns across 7 bases. The CDR3 region has the DNA TGCAGCGTTGAATTTACGACAGGGACCGATACGCAGTATTTT. This translates into CSVEFTTGTDTQYF.